The clone carrying this T cell receptor beta chain is a singleton in its sample. TCRdb's table, derived via immunoSEQ multiplex PCR, lists solely in-frame clones and lacks some. Of approximately 150,000 clones in the sample, 85% to 95% were seen once. The data belong to a study of control samples from healthy donors and cancer patients. The V end was cut by 5 bases, the J end by 11 bases, with 9 bases between. The CDR3 is made up of 11 amino acids. The source of this sequence is a man aged 40-50 years in good health. The chain is built from TRBV12-3 or TRBV12-4 and TRBJ1-4, with D possibly being TRBD1 (6 bases). What was sequenced was blood. This CDR3 reads CASSRGQKLFF. In DNA, the CDR3 is TGTGCCAGCAGTCGCGGACAGAAACTGTTTTTT.